This paragraph covers one TCR beta chain sequence. Treatment of the sample: oral pan-JAK inhibitor, 5-10 mg twice daily. It was from alopecia areata patients that lesional scalp punch biopsies and peripheral blood were collected. The CDR3 has 13 residues. Trimming took off 2 bases at V and 3 bases at J, with 5 bases between the two ends. Germline CDR1 and CDR2: SGDLS and YYNGEE. These data are taken from a study of CD8+ T cells in alopecia areata. Following RNA extraction, reverse transcription yielded cDNA that acted as the sequencing template. Profiled with immunoSEQ multiplex PCR; TCRdb holds only in-frame clones, not every one. Of 70,000 or so clones listed, 25% to 35% are singletons.

Sequencing was performed on CD8+ T cells sorted from blood, taken at week 4, from a patient treated with tofacitinib. This TCR was recovered from a human donor with alopecia areata. The chain couples TRBV9 to TRBJ2-2, with D hard to call. The chain's CDR3 is CASSVLDTGELFF. In DNA form, the CDR3 reads TGTGCCAGCAGCGTCTTGGACACCGGGGAGCTGTTTTTT.